Listed here are 22 T cell receptor beta chains from one sample, sequenced in a study of regulatory T cells in long-lasting Graves disease. Combining iRepertoire HTBI primers with Arm-PCR of CDR3 regions, the authors built TCR beta libraries. TCRdb reprocessed the multiplex PCR reads via MiXCR and lists one record per CDR3 protein. The sample lists more than 650,000 distinct CDR3 sequences, 25% to 35% occurring once. Time point: persistent/refractory GD, antithyroid drugs over 5 years with positive TRAb. The TCR library used RNA extracted from PBMCs. The sequences come from peripheral blood mononuclear cells (PBMCs), collected when the disease was refractory, from a patient treated with antithyroid drugs. These receptors originate from a female donor with Graves disease.

This chain uses TRBV5-1 with TRBJ1-1; 8 bases fit TRBD1. Per the germline V gene, CDR1 is SGHRS and CDR2 is YFSETQ. V was clipped by 6 bases and J by 5 bases; unmatched bases: 12. The CDR3 covers 15 residues. Here the CDR3 reads CASNQGATRRTEAFF. In DNA, the CDR3 is TGCGCCAGCAACCAGGGGGCAACCCGCAGGACTGAAGCTTTCTTT.

The chain is built from TRBV28 and TRBJ1-2, with D unresolved. Trimming took 2 bases from V and 6 from J, leaving 10 bases between them. The germline CDR1 and CDR2 sequences are MDHEN and SYDVKM. This CDR3 spans 13 amino acids. CDR3 nucleotides: TGTGCCAGCAGTTTAGGCCAATGGGATGGCTACACCTTC. Protein sequence: CASSLGQWDGYTF.

This clonotype was seen more than once but under ten times. This chain connects TRBV6-1 to TRBJ1-6; D call uncertain. The CDR3 runs to 16 residues. CDR1 and CDR2 (germline): MNHNS, SASEGT. The ends were cut back, 1 base at V and 0 bases at J, with 7 bases in the middle. CDR3: CASSEDRFSYNSPLHF. In DNA form, the CDR3 reads TGTGCCAGCAGTGAAGATAGATTCTCCTATAATTCACCCCTCCACTTT.

This clonotype was counted only a few times. This chain uses TRBV28 with TRBJ1-1; D might be TRBD1 (6 bases). In germline, CDR1 is MDHEN, CDR2 SYDVKM. This CDR3 comprises 15 residues. V lost 5 bases and J lost 0, with 13 bases in between. The CDR3 spells CASSGSTGMNTEAFF. The CDR3 nucleotides read TGTGCCAGCAGTGGATCGACAGGTATGAACACTGAAGCTTTCTTT.

There are a few counts of this clonotype. The chain combines TRBV20-1 with TRBJ2-3; D remains ambiguous. V was shortened by 3 bases and J by 4 bases, with 11 bases between the two germline ends. The CDR3 contains 13 residues. Germline CDR1 and CDR2: DFQATT and SNEGSKA (reference sequence). CDR3 bases: TGCAGTGCTAGTATTGGCGGATCAGATACGCAGTATTTT. It is translated as CSASIGGSDTQYF.

This clonotype was seen ten or more times. V and J are TRBV19 and TRBJ1-5; tentative D call: TRBD1 (6 bases). Germline V gene lookup returns CDR1 LNHDA and CDR2 SQIVND (reference sequence). The CDR3 has 13 residues. V gave up 9 bases and J gave up 0 bases, with 9 bases separating them. The chain's CDR3 is CASTRGSNQPQHF. The DNA for the CDR3 is TGTGCCAGCACCAGGGGTAGCAATCAGCCCCAGCATTTT.

The chain carries TRBV19 and TRBJ1-5; D remains ambiguous. The CDR3 runs to 15 residues. CDR1 and CDR2 from the germline V gene are LNHDA and SQIVND (reference sequence). V dropped 6 bases and J dropped 0 bases, with 12 bases sitting between them. CDR3 sequence reads: CASRAAFSSNQPQHF. CDR3 coding DNA: TGTGCCAGTAGGGCGGCCTTCTCTAGCAATCAGCCCCAGCATTTT. Filled out from reference TRBV19 and TRBJ1-5, the complete variable domain reads DGGITQSPKYLFRKEGQNVTLSCEQNLNHDAMYWYRQDPGQGLRLIYYSQIVNDFQKGDIAEGYSVSREKKESFPLTVTSAQKNPTAFYLCASRAAFSSNQPQHFGDGTRLSIL.

Comment on this clonotype: Possible read error: a much larger clone is one base away. This chain joins TRBV11-2 and TRBJ2-7; tentatively, D is TRBD1 (5 bases). The V gene's germline CDR1 is SGHAT and CDR2 FQNNGV. CDR3 length: 15 amino acids. V lost 1 base and J 6 bases, leaving 16 bases between the germline ends. The CDR3 reads CASSLGWGRASEQYF. The CDR3 nucleotides are TGTGCCAGCAGCTTAGGGTGGGGCAGGGCTAGCGAGCAGTACTTC. Supplemented by reference TRBV11-2 and TRBJ2-7, the full variable domain reads EAGVAQSPRYKIIEKRQSVAFWCNPISGHATLYWYQQILGQGPKLLIQFQNNGVVDDSQLPKDRFSAERLKGVDSTLKIQPAKLEDSAVYLCASSLGWGRASEQYFGPGTRLTVT.

This clonotype has a single count. The chain employs TRBV5-1 and TRBJ2-5; a weak D match, TRBD1 (5 bases). CDR1 is SGHRS and CDR2 is YFSETQ in the germline V gene. Deletions cut 1 base from V and 2 bases from J, with 9 bases between. The CDR3 consists of 14 residues. CDR3 residues: CASSLIPGQETQYF. The CDR3 coding sequence is TGCGCCAGCAGCTTGATCCCAGGGCAAGAGACCCAGTACTTC.

The chain has TRBV30 and TRBJ1-1, with D perhaps TRBD1 (5 bases). Germline CDR1 reads GTSNPN; CDR2 reads SVGIG (reference sequence). V was shortened by 2 bases and J by 1 base, with 14 bases between the two germline ends. The CDR3 is 15 residues long. The CDR3 sequence: CAWSPGRGANTEAFF. Written as DNA, the CDR3 is TGTGCCTGGAGTCCCGGCCGAGGGGCGAACACTGAAGCTTTCTTT.

The table lists this clonotype with a few counts. V is TRBV6-1 and J is TRBJ2-7, with TRBD2 matching 12 bases. After removal of 5 bases from V and 5 bases from J, the junction contained 10 bases not matched to a gene. The germline V gene has CDR1 MNHNS and CDR2 SASEGT. The CDR3 sequence is 16 residues long. CDR3 nucleotide sequence: TGTGCCAGCAGTACTAGACTAGCGGGAGTTCCCAACGAGCAGTACTTC. The encoded protein is CASSTRLAGVPNEQYF.

The chain couples TRBV12-3 or TRBV12-4 to TRBJ1-5, with TRBD1 matching over 7 bases. V lost 1 base and J lost 3; bases outside the gene matches: 9. The CDR3 is made up of 17 amino acids. The CDR3 region is CASSLESGGIINQPQHF. The CDR3 DNA reads TGTGCCAGCAGTTTAGAATCAGGGGGAATTATCAATCAGCCCCAGCATTTT.

At least ten counts were recorded for this clonotype. The rearrangement uses TRBV11-2 and TRBJ1-1; tentative D call: TRBD1 (6 bases). The CDR3 covers 14 residues. V lost 8 bases, J lost 7 bases, and 20 bases lay in between. CDR1 and CDR2 from the germline V gene are SGHAT and FQNNGV. The CDR3 DNA reads as TGTGCCAGCGGAGTAGCGTGGGGGCACGGTGAAGCTTTCTTT. This codes for CASGVAWGHGEAFF.

Details on this clonotype: A read error may produce the germline difference seen at one junction end. The rearrangement links TRBV2 to TRBJ1-6; TRBD1 is a possible D gene (5 bases). The V gene's germline CDR1 is SNHLY and CDR2 FYNNEI. The CDR3 extends over 16 amino acids. The CDR3: CASSERGSSYNPPLHF. In DNA form, the CDR3 reads TGTGCCAGCAGTGAAAGGGGCTCGTCCTATAATCCACCCCTCCACTTT. The full variable domain, rest sourced from reference TRBV2 and TRBJ1-6, is EPEVTQTPSHQVTQMGQEVILRCVPISNHLYFYWYRQILGQKVEFLVSFYNNEISEKSEIFDDQFSVERPDGSNFTLKIRSTKLEDSAMYFCASSERGSSYNPPLHFGNGTRLTVT.

Remarks on this clonotype: One junction end disagrees with the germline gene, perhaps due to a read error. The chain joins TRBV12-3 or TRBV12-4 to TRBJ2-7, with TRBD1 matching over 10 bases. This CDR3 comprises 17 residues. The CDR3 is CASGLAGWGQGKHEQYF. The CDR3 DNA reads TGTGCCAGCGGTTTAGCCGGGTGGGGACAGGGGAAACACGAGCAGTACTTC.

This clonotype appeared a few times. V is TRBV2 and J is TRBJ2-1, with TRBD2 identical over 7 bases. V was pared by 3 bases and J by 9 bases, with 11 bases of the junction left unmatched. The CDR3 contains 15 residues. The germline gives CDR1 SNHLY, CDR2 FYNNEI. The CDR3 loop reads CASSERPSGNREQFF. CDR3 DNA: TGTGCCAGCAGTGAGAGGCCTAGCGGCAATCGTGAGCAGTTCTTC.

J is TRBJ2-7 and V is TRBV20-1; a possible D gene is TRBD2 (5 bases). Germline V gives CDR1 DFQATT, CDR2 SNEGSKA (reference sequence). Deletions cut 4 bases from V and 0 bases from J, with 13 bases between. CDR3 length equals 14 residues. The CDR3 region is CSAKSPGNSYEQYF. The CDR3 region has the DNA TGCAGTGCTAAGTCCCCGGGAAACTCCTACGAGCAGTACTTC.

The rearrangement uses TRBV7-6 and TRBJ2-7; D unresolved. Per germline, CDR1 SGHVS and CDR2 FNYEAQ. CDR3 length equals 14 residues. The V and J ends lost 0 bases and 3 bases respectively, with 9 bases between them. CDR3 amino acids: CASSLAPGIYEQYF. The CDR3 nucleotides read TGTGCCAGCAGCTTAGCGCCAGGAATCTACGAGCAGTACTTC.

The CDR3 DNA sequence: TGTGCCAGCAGTAACCTAGGGGGTTCTGGAAACACCATATATTTT. As protein: CASSNLGGSGNTIYF. This chain uses TRBV7-2 with TRBJ1-3, with a tentative D call TRBD1 (6 bases). Germline V gene sequence: CDR1 SGHTA, CDR2 FQGNSA. This CDR3 is 15 amino acids long. Trimming removed 6 bases at V and 1 base at J, with 13 bases between.

The chain links TRBV18 to TRBJ1-3; 7 bases map to TRBD1. Germline loops: CDR1 KGHSH, CDR2 LQKENI. J gave up 2 bases and V 5 bases, and 6 bases lay outside the gene matches. CDR3 size: 15 residues. In nucleotides, the CDR3 is TGTGCCAGCTCAGCCCGGGACAGAGCTGGAAACACCATATATTTT. Its protein product is CASSARDRAGNTIYF.

This clonotype showed up just a few times. The rearrangement joins TRBV2 to TRBJ1-5; 8 nucleotides agree with TRBD1. The germline CDR1 and CDR2 sequences are SNHLY and FYNNEI. CDR3 length equals 14 residues. V shed 5 bases, J shed 7 bases, and the junction held 7 bases outside the gene matches. The CDR3 here is CASSKGQGRQPQHF. The DNA of the CDR3 is TGTGCCAGCAGTAAAGGACAGGGAAGGCAGCCCCAGCATTTT. The whole variable domain, filled in from reference TRBV2 and TRBJ1-5, reads EPEVTQTPSHQVTQMGQEVILRCVPISNHLYFYWYRQILGQKVEFLVSFYNNEISEKSEIFDDQFSVERPDGSNFTLKIRSTKLEDSAMYFCASSKGQGRQPQHFGDGTRLSIL.

The rearrangement links TRBV9 to TRBJ2-7; D gene ambiguous. This CDR3 comprises 15 residues. CDR1 and CDR2 from the germline V gene are SGDLS and YYNGEE. V lost 5 bases and J 1 base, leaving 16 bases between the germline ends. The CDR3 sequence: CASSPRLESSYEQYF. The CDR3 region has the DNA TGTGCCAGCAGTCCCCGGTTGGAGTCTTCCTACGAGCAGTACTTC.